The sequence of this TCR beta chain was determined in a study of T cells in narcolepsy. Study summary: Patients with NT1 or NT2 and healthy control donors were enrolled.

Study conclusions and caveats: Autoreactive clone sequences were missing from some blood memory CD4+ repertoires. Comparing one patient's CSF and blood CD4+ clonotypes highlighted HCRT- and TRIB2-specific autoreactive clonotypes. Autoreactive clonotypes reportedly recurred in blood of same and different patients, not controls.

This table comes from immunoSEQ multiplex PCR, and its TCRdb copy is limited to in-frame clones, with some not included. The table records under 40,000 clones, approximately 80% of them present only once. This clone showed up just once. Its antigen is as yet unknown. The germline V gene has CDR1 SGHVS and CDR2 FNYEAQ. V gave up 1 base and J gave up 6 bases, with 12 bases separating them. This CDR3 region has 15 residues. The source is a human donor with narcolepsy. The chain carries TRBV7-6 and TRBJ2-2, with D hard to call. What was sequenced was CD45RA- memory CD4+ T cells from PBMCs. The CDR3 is CASSLGPQGSGELFF. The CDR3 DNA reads TGTGCCAGCAGCTTAGGCCCCCAAGGGTCCGGGGAGCTGTTTTTT.